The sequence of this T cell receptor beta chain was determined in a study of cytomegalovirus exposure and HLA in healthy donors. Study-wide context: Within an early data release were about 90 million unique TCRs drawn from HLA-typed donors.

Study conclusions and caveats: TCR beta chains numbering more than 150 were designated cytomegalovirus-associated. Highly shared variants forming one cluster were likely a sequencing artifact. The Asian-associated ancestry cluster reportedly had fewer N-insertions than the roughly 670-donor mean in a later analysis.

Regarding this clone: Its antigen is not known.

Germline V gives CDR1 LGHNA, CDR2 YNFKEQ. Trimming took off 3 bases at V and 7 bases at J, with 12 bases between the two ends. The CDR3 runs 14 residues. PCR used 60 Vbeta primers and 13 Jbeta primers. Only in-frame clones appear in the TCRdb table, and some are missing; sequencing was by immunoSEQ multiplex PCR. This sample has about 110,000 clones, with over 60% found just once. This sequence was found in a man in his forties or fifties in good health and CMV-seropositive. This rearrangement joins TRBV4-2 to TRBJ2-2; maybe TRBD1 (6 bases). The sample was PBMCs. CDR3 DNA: TGTGCCAGCAGCCAGGAAAGGGGGATCGGGGAGCTGTTTTTT. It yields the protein CASSQERGIGELFF.